The next 32 T cell receptor beta chains were all read from a single sample in a study of graft-versus-host responses after intestinal transplantation. Some clones are missing from TCRdb's copy, which holds only in-frame ones; the method was immunoSEQ multiplex PCR. The repertoire includes roughly 75,000 clones, 91% of them detected once, and roughly 0.1% sits in the top ten. Antigens for these TCRs are unknown. The sequencing used unstimulated CD4+ T cells sorted from spleen or lymph node cells, collected before intestinal transplant. These TCRs come from a human donor who received an intestinal transplant.

The chain recombines TRBV7-9 with TRBJ2-3; TRBD2 matches 8 bases. CDR3 length: 12 amino acids. The V gene's germline CDR1 is SEHNR and CDR2 FQNEAQ (reference sequence). V was clipped by 3 bases and J by 8 bases; unmatched bases: 1. The CDR3 DNA sequence: TGTGCCAGCAGCTTCGGGGGGGGTACGCAGTATTTT. Translation: CASSFGGGTQYF.

V is TRBV6-5 and J is TRBJ2-7, with TRBD1 matching over 10 bases. Germline values: CDR1 MNHEY, CDR2 SVGAGI. The CDR3 consists of 15 residues. V lost 4 bases to trimming and J lost 4 bases; unmatched junction nucleotides: 7. The DNA of the CDR3 is TGTGCCAGCAGTTCGGTAGGACAGGGGGTGTACGAGCAGTACTTC. It is translated as CASSSVGQGVYEQYF.

The chain links TRBV19 to TRBJ2-6; 8 positions match TRBD1. Trimming removed 5 bases from V and 0 bases from J; junction bases left unmatched: 12. The CDR3 spans 19 residues. Germline V gene lookup returns CDR1 LNHDA and CDR2 SQIVND (reference sequence). CDR3 residues: CASSQSRTGHNSGANVLTF. In nucleotides, the CDR3 is TGTGCCAGTAGTCAGAGCAGGACAGGGCACAACTCTGGGGCCAACGTCCTGACTTTC.

V gene TRBV19 combines with J gene TRBJ1-2; no reliable D call. Germline V gives CDR1 LNHDA, CDR2 SQIVND (reference sequence). The CDR3 extends over 15 amino acids. The V gene lost 5 bases and the J gene lost 2 bases, with 15 bases spanning the gap. In DNA, the CDR3 is TGTGCCAGTAGTCCAAGGCCGACGGGGAACTATGGCTACACCTTC. It translates to CASSPRPTGNYGYTF. The full variable domain, in which reference TRBV19 and TRBJ1-2 provide the parts outside the CDR3, is DGGITQSPKYLFRKEGQNVTLSCEQNLNHDAMYWYRQDPGQGLRLIYYSQIVNDFQKGDIAEGYSVSREKKESFPLTVTSAQKNPTAFYLCASSPRPTGNYGYTFGSGTRLTVV.

The chain has TRBV6-6 and TRBJ1-2, with 7 bases aligning to TRBD1. Germline V CDR1 and CDR2: MNHNY, SVGAGI (reference sequence). V shed 4 bases and J 4 bases; nucleotides not matched to a gene: 6. The CDR3 covers 14 residues. The CDR3 DNA sequence: TGTGCCAGCAGTTCCGACAGGGAACCCTATGGCTACACCTTC. Amino acids: CASSSDREPYGYTF.

The table lists this clone with a count of one. The gene calls are TRBV12-5 and TRBJ2-1, with a weak D call TRBD2 (7 bases). Trimming removed 0 bases at V and 12 bases at J, with 12 bases between. The germline V gene has CDR1 LGHNT and CDR2 FRNRAP. CDR3 size: 13 residues. CDR3 nucleotides: TGTGCTAGTGGTTTGGTAAGGAGGGGGGGGCAGTTCTTC. Residues: CASGLVRRGGQFF.

This chain links TRBV7-9 with TRBJ1-1; D not resolved. Germline V CDR1 and CDR2: SEHNR, FQNEAQ (reference sequence). The CDR3 runs to 13 residues. Trimming pared 6 bases from V and 0 bases from J, leaving 8 bases between. The chain's CDR3 is CASSPDMNTEAFF. Written as DNA, the CDR3 is TGTGCCAGCAGTCCCGACATGAACACTGAAGCTTTCTTT.

The chain employs TRBV5-1 and TRBJ1-6; 8 nucleotides agree with TRBD1. The CDR3 totals 14 residues. Trimming cost V 4 bases and J 10 bases; bases outside gene matches: 7. Germline CDR1 reads SGHRS; CDR2 reads YFSETQ. The CDR3 DNA is TGCGCCAGCAGCACCGGACAGGGTGAGTCACCCCTCCACTTT. Encoded protein: CASSTGQGESPLHF.

This chain uses TRBV14 with TRBJ2-3; 8 nucleotides match TRBD1. J was trimmed by 2 bases and V by 4 bases; bases with no gene match: 2. This CDR3 comprises 14 residues. CDR1 is SGHDN, CDR2 FVKESK, per germline. As DNA, the CDR3 is TGTGCCAGCAGCCGCAGGGGGCTCACAGATACGCAGTATTTT. This codes for CASSRRGLTDTQYF.

The V gene is TRBV21-1, the J gene TRBJ1-5; the table's D call of TRBD1 was not tested on the DNA. TRBV21-1 is given as a pseudogene. The CDR3 loop spans 19 amino acids. The CDR3 DNA is TGTGCCAGCAGCCTTTCGGAGGACAGGATTGCGTGGAGCAATCAGCCCCAGCATTTT. It encodes CASSLSEDRIAWSNQPQHF.

The chain couples TRBV18 to TRBJ2-1, with a possible D match to TRBD2 (6 bases). Germline V gives CDR1 KGHSH, CDR2 LQKENI. This CDR3 comprises 16 residues. Trimming left V 4 bases short and J 7 bases short, with 20 bases between. CDR3: CASSLQSGGAPNEQFF. CDR3 coding DNA: TGTGCCAGCTCACTACAGAGCGGAGGGGCGCCAAATGAGCAGTTCTTC. The whole variable domain, remainder taken from reference TRBV18 and TRBJ2-1, is NAGVMQNPRHLVRRRGQEARLRCSPMKGHSHVYWYRQLPEEGLKFMVYLQKENIIDESGMPKERFSAEFPKEGPSILRIQQVVRGDSAAYFCASSLQSGGAPNEQFFGPGTRLTVL.

The chain couples TRBV5-5 to TRBJ2-4; D may be TRBD2 (5 bases). The CDR3 spans 12 residues. V lost 4 bases and J lost 8, with 10 bases in between. In germline, CDR1 is SGHKS, CDR2 YYEKEE (reference sequence). The CDR3 DNA reads as TGTGCCAGCAGCCTAACCGGGGACATTCAGTACTTC. Translating it yields CASSLTGDIQYF. Using reference TRBV5-5 and TRBJ2-4 for the parts outside the CDR3, the full variable domain is DAGVTQSPTHLIKTRGQQVTLRCSPISGHKSVSWYQQVLGQGPQFIFQYYEKEERGRGNFPDRFSARQFPNYSSELNVNALLLGDSALYLCASSLTGDIQYFGAGTRLSVL.

V usage is TRBV5-1 and J usage is TRBJ2-1; tentative D call: TRBD1 (5 bases). The CDR3 sequence is 13 residues long. V lost 3 bases and J 8 bases, leaving 12 bases between the germline ends. CDR1 and CDR2 from the germline V gene are SGHRS and YFSETQ. In DNA form, the CDR3 reads TGCGCCAGCAGCTCGCCAGGGTGGGATGAGCAGTTCTTC. Protein product: CASSSPGWDEQFF.

The V gene is TRBV4-3, the J gene TRBJ2-7; the D gene is possibly TRBD2 (6 bases). Trimming removed 0 bases from V and 2 bases from J, with 14 bases in between. Germline V gene lookup returns CDR1 LGHNA and CDR2 YSLEER. There are 16 residues in the CDR3. The chain's CDR3 is CASSQEVAGSPYEQYF. The CDR3, as DNA: TGCGCCAGCAGCCAAGAAGTCGCCGGGAGTCCCTACGAGCAGTACTTC.

The V and J genes are TRBV29-1 and TRBJ2-3; TRBD1 matches at 7 bases. CDR1 is SQVTM and CDR2 is ANQGSEA in the germline V gene. The CDR3 is 14 residues long. The V gene end was trimmed by 5 bases and the J gene end by 4 bases; junction bases not matched to a gene: 9. The CDR3 reads CSVIRDSAPDTQYF. The CDR3 region has the DNA TGCAGCGTTATCCGGGACAGCGCCCCAGATACGCAGTATTTT.

This sequence joins TRBV5-1 and TRBJ2-2; 8 bases are a match to TRBD1. Trimming at V came to 6 bases and at J to 5 bases, leaving 12 bases not matched to a gene. Per germline, CDR1 SGHRS and CDR2 YFSETQ. This CDR3 region has 16 residues. DNA for the CDR3: TGCGCCAGCACGTCCCTTCCGGGACAGGTTACCGGGGAGCTGTTTTTT. Amino acids: CASTSLPGQVTGELFF.

The gene calls are TRBV6-1 and TRBJ1-1; 12 nucleotides match TRBD1. CDR3 length equals 15 residues. The germline V gene has CDR1 MNHNS and CDR2 SASEGT. V lost 6 bases to trimming and J lost 5 bases; unmatched junction nucleotides: 7. CDR3 sequence (DNA): TGTGCCAGCAGGGGGACAGGGGGCGTGTATACTGAAGCTTTCTTT. It codes for CASRGTGGVYTEAFF.

This clone was detected once. The chain has TRBV9 and TRBJ1-6, with 7 bases fitting TRBD1. The V gene end was trimmed by 0 bases and the J gene end by 0 bases; junction bases not matched to a gene: 3. This CDR3 spans 17 amino acids. Germline CDR1 reads SGDLS; CDR2 reads YYNGEE. In DNA form, the CDR3 reads TGTGCCAGCAGCGTAGGTGGGGACAGCTCCTATAATTCACCCCTCCACTTT. Protein product: CASSVGGDSSYNSPLHF.

The rearrangement joins TRBV27 to TRBJ1-2; tentative D call: TRBD1 (6 bases). Germline-derived CDR1 and CDR2 are MNHEY and SMNVEV (reference sequence). This CDR3 is 15 amino acids long. V was shortened by 5 bases and J by 4 bases, with 17 bases between the two germline ends. The CDR3 bases are TGTGCCAGCAGTCCATACAGGGATCATGTCTATGGCTACACCTTC. Residues: CASSPYRDHVYGYTF.

DNA of the CDR3: TGTGCCAGCAGCCGGGACAGGGGAGGCACTGAAGCTTTCTTT. Translation: CASSRDRGGTEAFF. The chain is built from TRBV14 and TRBJ1-1, with TRBD1 matching over 10 bases. The CDR3 has 14 amino acids. V shed 4 bases and J 4 bases; nucleotides not matched to a gene: 3. Looked up from germline, CDR1 is SGHDN and CDR2 is FVKESK.

This rearrangement joins TRBV6-6 to TRBJ1-1; D unclear. The CDR3 sequence is 15 residues long. The germline V and J ends were trimmed by 0 bases and 0 bases, with 8 bases remaining between them. Germline V gene sequence: CDR1 MNHNY, CDR2 SVGAGI (reference sequence). CDR3 sequence reads: CASSYSQVMNTEAFF. The CDR3 DNA reads TGTGCCAGCAGTTACTCTCAGGTAATGAACACTGAAGCTTTCTTT.

The chain joins TRBV6-5 to TRBJ1-2; 7 bases line up with TRBD1. This CDR3 is built from 15 residues. Losses at the gene ends were 0 bases for V and 3 bases for J; bases not matched to a gene: 4. Germline CDR1 is MNHEY and CDR2 is SVGAGI. CDR3 sequence reads: CASSYSGGDHYGYTF. CDR3 coding DNA: TGTGCCAGCAGTTACTCAGGGGGCGACCACTATGGCTACACCTTC.

The CDR3 protein is CACGLAGGTDTQYF. The CDR3 DNA reads as TGTGCCTGCGGACTAGCGGGGGGCACAGATACGCAGTATTTT. The chain carries TRBV30 and TRBJ2-3; 13 positions agree with TRBD2. Germline values: CDR1 GTSNPN, CDR2 SVGIG (reference sequence). This CDR3 spans 14 amino acids. With V trimmed by 6 bases and J by 1 base, 1 base remained unmatched.

The chain employs TRBV27 and TRBJ2-1; the D is unclear. Germline loops: CDR1 MNHEY, CDR2 SMNVEV (reference sequence). V lost 2 bases and J 9 bases, leaving 17 bases between the germline ends. The CDR3 has 15 residues. The CDR3, as DNA: TGTGCCAGCAGTTTACGGCGCCAGGTGGTTCCTGAGCAGTTCTTC. Residues: CASSLRRQVVPEQFF.

The chain joins TRBV6-5 to TRBJ1-1, with TRBD1 matching over 8 bases. The V segment lost 6 bases and the J segment 10 bases; nucleotides outside the gene matches: 7. Germline assignment: CDR1 MNHEY and CDR2 SVGAGI. The length of the CDR3 is 12 residues. The CDR3 DNA sequence: TGTGCCAGCAGCCGACAGGGGTCGGTAGCTTTCTTT. Amino acids: CASSRQGSVAFF.

The chain is built from TRBV30 and TRBJ1-1; D call uncertain. V was cut by 0 bases and J by 1 base, with 6 bases left in between. CDR3 size: 13 residues. Germline-derived CDR1 and CDR2 are GTSNPN and SVGIG (reference sequence). In DNA, the CDR3 is TGTGCCTGGAGTGTCACGAGGAACACTGAAGCTTTCTTT. Encoded protein: CAWSVTRNTEAFF.

In DNA, the CDR3 is TGCAGCGCAGGGGAACAGAACACTGAAGCTTTCTTT. This sequence encodes CSAGEQNTEAFF. The chain uses TRBV29-1 and TRBJ1-1; D is possibly TRBD1 (6 bases). Germline CDR1 is SQVTM and CDR2 is ANQGSEA. Trimming removed 7 bases from V and 1 base from J, with 10 bases in between. The CDR3 length is 12 residues.

The V gene is TRBV7-8, the J gene TRBJ2-7; 16 bases fit TRBD2. From germline, CDR1 is SGHVS and CDR2 FQNEAQ. Unmatched junction bases numbered 12, after V lost 1 base and J lost 3 bases. The CDR3 is made up of 20 amino acids. CDR3 loop: CASSLVRAGTSGGALYEQYF. CDR3 bases: TGTGCCAGCAGCTTAGTACGGGCCGGGACTAGCGGGGGGGCCCTCTACGAGCAGTACTTC.

The rearrangement joins TRBV12-5 to TRBJ1-6, with D unresolved. CDR1 LGHNT and CDR2 FRNRAP come from the germline V gene. The V and J ends lost 6 bases and 2 bases respectively, with 11 bases between them. CDR3 size: 15 residues. The CDR3 DNA sequence: TGTGCTAGTGGAACGGGGAGTACCTATAATTCACCCCTCCACTTT. It translates to CASGTGSTYNSPLHF.

V usage is TRBV6-5 and J usage is TRBJ1-3; D call uncertain. V was trimmed by 5 bases and J by 0 bases, leaving 8 bases between them. Germline CDR1 and CDR2: MNHEY and SVGAGI. CDR3 length: 14 residues. CDR3 region: CASSPQFSGNTIYF. The CDR3 coding sequence is TGTGCCAGCAGTCCACAGTTCTCTGGAAACACCATATATTTT.

The chain combines TRBV5-1 with TRBJ2-3, with TRBD2 matching 10 bases. CDR1 is SGHRS, CDR2 YFSETQ, per germline. This CDR3 is built from 17 residues. V dropped 3 bases and J dropped 1; count of bases not matched to a gene: 8. CDR3 in amino acids: CASSWERGGLGTDTQYF. The CDR3 region has the DNA TGCGCCAGCAGCTGGGAGCGGGGGGGCTTGGGCACAGATACGCAGTATTTT.

The V gene is TRBV19, the J gene TRBJ1-5; D perhaps matches TRBD1 (5 bases). With 3 bases removed from V and 0 bases from J, the gap between germline ends came to 27 bases. CDR3 size: 21 residues. Germline V lookup: CDR1 LNHDA, CDR2 SQIVND (reference sequence). CDR3 nucleotide sequence: TGTGCCAGTAGTATGAAAAGGAGGGAGTTGGGGGGGATATATAGCAATCAGCCCCAGCATTTT. This gives the protein CASSMKRRELGGIYSNQPQHF.